Shown below are 19 T cell receptor beta chains from a single sample sequenced in a study of post-analysis software for immune sequencing data (dated by TCRdb to the mid-2010s). Results and caveats for the whole study, not just this receptor: Significantly higher frequencies in patients than in controls were found for five or six TRBV segments, including TRBV5-6, TRBV5-1 and TRBV20-1.

Their antigens are not known. The library came from PCR. The instrument given in TCRdb is Illumina HiSeq 2500. To reduce PCR and sequencing biases, unique molecular identifiers were built into the TCR beta cDNA libraries. TCRdb ran its own pipeline on the public reads, namely fastp trimming at Q25 and MiXCR clone calling, and kept in-frame beta chains. Rows with one shared CDR3 protein collapse into an entry with the most common genes and DNA. The sample profile shows 500,000 to 600,000 distinct CDR3 sequences; 44% of them were found once. The top ten clones comprise 1.5% to 2% of the sample. Sequencing used blood. The receptor source for this set is a girl aged 10-17 years with multiple sclerosis.

The chain links TRBV7-9 to TRBJ1-1; no clear D. In germline, CDR1 is SEHNR, CDR2 FQNEAQ (reference sequence). V was trimmed by 7 bases and J by 10 bases, leaving 13 bases between them. The CDR3 has 11 amino acids. The CDR3 is CASNPTHIAFF. As DNA, the CDR3 is TGTGCCAGCAACCCTACACACATAGCTTTCTTT.

This clonotype was seen only a few times. The V call is TRBV5-1, the J call TRBJ2-7; no reliable D call. Germline lookup yields CDR1 SGHRS and CDR2 YFSETQ. V lost 3 bases, J lost 5 bases, and 12 bases lay in between. The CDR3 is 13 residues long. CDR3 sequence reads: CASSSTAPNEQYF. The CDR3 DNA is TGCGCCAGCAGCTCCACCGCTCCCAACGAGCAGTACTTC.

This clonotype was detected a few times. CDR3: CASSAQPLTRGIYEQYF. The CDR3 DNA follows: TGTGCCAGCAGCGCCCAGCCTCTCACCAGGGGAATCTACGAGCAGTACTTC. This chain uses TRBV7-2 with TRBJ2-7, with D possibly being TRBD1 (6 bases). This CDR3 has 17 residues. Germline lookup yields CDR1 SGHTA and CDR2 FQGNSA. The V end lost 5 bases, the J end lost 3 bases, and 23 bases lay between the germline ends. Complete variable domain (other parts from reference TRBV7-2 and TRBJ2-7): GAGVSQSPSNKVTEKGKDVELRCDPISGHTALYWYRQSLGQGLEFLIYFQGNSAPDKSGLPSDRFSAERTGGSVSTLTIQRTQQEDSAVYLCASSAQPLTRGIYEQYFGPGTRLTVT.

The CDR3 sequence: CASSSSSTNEQFF. The CDR3 nucleotides read TGTGCCAGCAGCTCTTCTAGTACCAATGAGCAGTTCTTC. This sequence joins TRBV7-9 and TRBJ2-1, with D uncertain. CDR3 length equals 13 residues. Trimming stripped 4 bases from V and 6 bases from J, with 10 bases between. The germline CDR1 and CDR2 sequences are SEHNR and FQNEAQ (reference sequence).

This chain joins TRBV5-1 and TRBJ1-4; D gene ambiguous. Per the germline V gene, CDR1 is SGHRS and CDR2 is YFSETQ. The CDR3 length is 11 residues. V was shortened by 4 bases and J by 11 bases, with 9 bases between the two germline ends. CDR3 in DNA: TGCGCCAGCAGCCAGGAAGGGAAACTGTTTTTT. It is translated as CASSQEGKLFF.

The gene calls are TRBV12-3 or TRBV12-4 and TRBJ2-1, with 8 bases lining up with TRBD1. The CDR3 is 12 amino acids. V shed 6 bases and J 12 bases; nucleotides not matched to a gene: 7. CDR3 sequence reads: CASSSDRAVQFF. The CDR3 DNA reads as TGTGCCAGCAGCTCGGACAGGGCTGTGCAGTTCTTC.

This clonotype has just a few counts. The chain employs TRBV29-1 and TRBJ2-7, with D unclear. The CDR3 totals 13 residues. The V gene's germline CDR1 is SQVTM and CDR2 ANQGSEA. Trimming took off 0 bases at V and 12 bases at J, with 18 bases between the two ends. The DNA of the CDR3 is TGCAGCGTTGAAGAAGATAGGCAAGAGACCCGGTACTTC. The encoded protein is CSVEEDRQETRYF.

This clonotype was seen a handful of times. The V gene is TRBV12-3 or TRBV12-4, the J gene TRBJ2-1; D might be TRBD1 or TRBD2, each matching 5 bases. CDR3 length: 14 residues. Trimming left V 1 base short and J 5 bases short, with 9 bases between. The CDR3 coding sequence is TGTGCCAGCAGTTTAGTGGGACCCCACAATGAGCAGTTCTTC. Protein: CASSLVGPHNEQFF.

The chain joins TRBV19 to TRBJ1-5; D might be TRBD1 (5 bases). The V gene's germline CDR1 is LNHDA and CDR2 SQIVND (reference sequence). The ends were cut back, 4 bases at V and 0 bases at J, with 10 bases in the middle. This CDR3 is 15 amino acids long. CDR3 in amino acids: CASSTPGISNQPQHF. In DNA form, the CDR3 reads TGTGCCAGTAGTACTCCAGGGATTAGCAATCAGCCCCAGCATTTT.

The chain uses TRBV29-1 and TRBJ1-2; 12 positions match TRBD1. The CDR3 spans 16 residues. The germline gives CDR1 SQVTM, CDR2 ANQGSEA. The V gene end was trimmed by 6 bases and the J gene end by 0 bases; junction bases not matched to a gene: 8. DNA for the CDR3: TGCAGCGTGCGTACAGGGACAGGGGGCTCTAACTATGGCTACACCTTC. Amino acids: CSVRTGTGGSNYGYTF.

V is TRBV2 and J is TRBJ1-1; no reliable D call. Germline V gene data show CDR1 as SNHLY and CDR2 as FYNNEI. The V gene lost 5 bases and the J gene lost 0 bases, with 7 bases spanning the gap. CDR3 length: 13 amino acids. The CDR3 DNA is TGTGCCAGCAGTAGTATGATGAACACTGAAGCTTTCTTT. The encoded protein is CASSSMMNTEAFF.

The chain employs TRBV18 and TRBJ2-1; D unresolved. CDR1 and CDR2 from the germline V gene are KGHSH and LQKENI. CDR3 length: 14 amino acids. V lost 0 bases to trimming and J lost 5 bases, with 8 bases between them. Here the CDR3 DNA reads TGTGCCAGCTCACCACCGTTAGAAAACAATGAGCAGTTCTTC. This encodes CASSPPLENNEQFF.

The gene calls are TRBV7-2 and TRBJ2-7; TRBD2 matches 13 bases. CDR1 and CDR2 (germline): SGHTA, FQGNSA. This CDR3 has 17 amino acids. V trimming: 2 bases; J trimming: 1 base; junction bases outside the gene matches: 5. CDR3 protein: CASSLRLAGGLSYEQYF. The CDR3 coding sequence is TGTGCCAGCAGCTTAAGACTAGCGGGGGGCCTTTCCTACGAGCAGTACTTC.

This clonotype was counted only a few times. V usage is TRBV11-2 and J usage is TRBJ2-7; D might be TRBD2 (6 bases). This CDR3 has 15 amino acids. CDR1 and CDR2 from the germline V gene are SGHAT and FQNNGV. Trimming stripped 1 base from V and 7 bases from J, with 17 bases between. Here the CDR3 DNA reads TGTGCCAGCAGCTTAGTTTTGGTCACGGGGGAAGAGCAGTACTTC. Residues: CASSLVLVTGEEQYF.

Notes on this clonotype: This may arise from a read error, as a much more abundant clone is one base away. The gene calls are TRBV10-2 and TRBJ2-7; D remains unclear. Germline CDR1 reads WSHSY; CDR2 reads SAAADI. The CDR3 has 14 amino acids. CDR3 region: CASRESATPGEQYF. The DNA for the CDR3 is TGCGCCAGCAGGGAGTCGGCGACACCGGGCGAGCAGTACTTC.

This rearrangement joins TRBV4-1 to TRBJ1-2, with 8 positions matching TRBD1. J was trimmed by 8 bases and V by 3 bases; bases with no gene match: 11. The CDR3 is 15 residues long. Germline CDR1 is MGHRA and CDR2 is YSYEKL. The CDR3: CASSQTGTGQEGYTF. The DNA for the CDR3 is TGCGCCAGCAGCCAGACCGGGACAGGACAGGAGGGCTACACCTTC.

The chain couples TRBV20-1 to TRBJ2-3; possibly TRBD2 for D (6 bases). The CDR3 runs 17 residues. Trimming left V 3 bases short and J 4 bases short, with 23 bases between. The germline gives CDR1 DFQATT, CDR2 SNEGSKA (reference sequence). The CDR3 here is CSASPPQGLSYSDTQYF. In DNA form, the CDR3 reads TGCAGTGCTAGCCCACCTCAGGGACTTAGTTACTCAGATACGCAGTATTTT.

In its sample, this clonotype was seen many times. The chain has TRBV12-3 or TRBV12-4 and TRBJ2-7; D call uncertain. The CDR3 extends over 12 amino acids. Trimming took 3 bases from V and 2 from J, leaving 5 bases between them. The CDR3 bases are TGTGCCAGCAGTTTGGACCCCTACGAGCAGTACTTC. Translated: CASSLDPYEQYF.

The chain has TRBV7-2 and TRBJ2-7, with 10 bases fitting TRBD2. CDR1 SGHTA and CDR2 FQGNSA come from the germline V gene. V dropped 5 bases and J dropped 5; count of bases not matched to a gene: 12. The CDR3 length is 16 residues. The CDR3 region is CASSRPPSGSGDEQYF. CDR3 nucleotide sequence: TGTGCCAGCAGCCGACCCCCTAGCGGGAGCGGTGACGAGCAGTACTTC.